What follows are 26 T cell receptor beta chains derived from one specimen sequenced in a study of regulatory and conventional T cells in RAG deficiency. TCRdb's copy holds only in-frame clones and misses some; the assay was immunoSEQ multiplex PCR. The sample holds some 20,000 clones, 90% to 95% seen once. Genomic DNA came from blood conventional CD4+ T cells gated CD25-low CD127-high. These same records also appear under a second study, on regulatory T cells. As reported in that work: Amplification used 52 TRBV primers and 13 TRBJ primers.

The specimen sequenced was CD4+ T cells sorted from blood. The receptors come from a human donor in good health.

This chain links TRBV11-2 with TRBJ1-5; 7 nucleotides align to TRBD1. CDR1 is SGHAT and CDR2 is FQNNGV in the germline V gene. The CDR3 totals 13 residues. Trimming cost V 4 bases and J 7 bases; bases outside gene matches: 4. The CDR3 DNA reads TGTGCCAGCAGCTCAGACAGGGACCAGCCCCAGCATTTT. Translating gives CASSSDRDQPQHF. Full variable domain (remainder filled in from reference TRBV11-2 and TRBJ1-5): EAGVAQSPRYKIIEKRQSVAFWCNPISGHATLYWYQQILGQGPKLLIQFQNNGVVDDSQLPKDRFSAERLKGVDSTLKIQPAKLEDSAVYLCASSSDRDQPQHFGDGTRLSIL.

J is TRBJ1-5 and V is TRBV30, with TRBD1 identical over 9 bases. V shed 2 bases and J 7 bases; nucleotides not matched to a gene: 6. The germline V gene encodes CDR1 GTSNPN and CDR2 SVGIG (reference sequence). The CDR3 runs to 14 residues. CDR3 nucleotide sequence: TGTGCCTGGAGTATGGGACAGGGCGTGCAGCCCCAGCATTTT. Protein product: CAWSMGQGVQPQHF.

DNA for the CDR3: TGTGCCAGCAGCCAAGGGGGGGCTAGCGGGTCCGCCTACGAGCAGTACTTC. Amino acid sequence: CASSQGGASGSAYEQYF. The chain joins TRBV14 to TRBJ2-7, with TRBD2 matching 8 bases. The CDR3 length is 17 residues. The trim removed 1 base at V and 2 bases at J, leaving 10 bases unmatched. CDR1 and CDR2 from the germline V gene are SGHDN and FVKESK.

The chain carries TRBV30 and TRBJ1-2, with 8 bases identical to TRBD1. V gave up 4 bases and J gave up 0 bases; unmatched junction bases: 16. From germline, CDR1 is GTSNPN and CDR2 SVGIG (reference sequence). This CDR3 has 18 residues. CDR3: CAWTIGASGQGANYGYTF. The DNA for the CDR3 is TGTGCCTGGACAATTGGGGCATCAGGACAGGGAGCTAACTATGGCTACACCTTC.

The rearrangement joins TRBV27 to TRBJ2-2; 8 positions match TRBD1. This CDR3 has 15 amino acids. The germline gives CDR1 MNHEY, CDR2 SMNVEV (reference sequence). J gave up 4 bases and V 5 bases, and 6 bases lay outside the gene matches. The CDR3 reads CASSQQGGITGELFF. Written as DNA, the CDR3 is TGTGCCAGCAGTCAACAGGGGGGAATCACCGGGGAGCTGTTTTTT.

This clone was found once. This sequence joins TRBV18 and TRBJ1-2, with D unresolved. Per the germline V gene, CDR1 is KGHSH and CDR2 is LQKENI. CDR3 length: 14 amino acids. Deletions cut 1 base from V and 4 bases from J, with 10 bases between. CDR3: CASSPRNTIYGYTF. The CDR3 DNA sequence: TGTGCCAGCTCACCACGGAACACCATCTATGGCTACACCTTC.

The rearrangement links TRBV5-5 to TRBJ1-3; possibly TRBD1 for D (5 bases). This CDR3 spans 16 amino acids. V gave up 3 bases and J gave up 0 bases, with 13 bases separating them. CDR1 is SGHKS, CDR2 YYEKEE, per germline (reference sequence). CDR3 sequence: CASSSSRGYSGNTIYF. In nucleotides, the CDR3 is TGTGCCAGCAGCTCTTCCCGGGGCTACTCTGGAAACACCATATATTTT.

The CDR3 loop is CASSPGLAGDYSYEQYF. The DNA for the CDR3 is TGCGCCAGCAGCCCGGGACTAGCGGGGGACTACTCCTACGAGCAGTACTTC. V gene TRBV5-1 combines with J gene TRBJ2-7; TRBD2 aligns across 14 bases. Germline assignment: CDR1 SGHRS and CDR2 YFSETQ. J lost 0 bases, V lost 4 bases, and 6 bases had no gene match. The CDR3 has 17 residues.

This clone was counted only a few times. The chain is built from TRBV18 and TRBJ1-5; D may be TRBD1 (5 bases). The ends were cut back, 6 bases at V and 0 bases at J, with 9 bases in the middle. The CDR3 is 14 residues long. Germline-derived CDR1 and CDR2 are KGHSH and LQKENI. Here the CDR3 reads CASSEQVSNQPQHF. The DNA for the CDR3 is TGTGCCAGCTCCGAACAGGTTAGCAATCAGCCCCAGCATTTT.

The V and J genes are TRBV7-2 and TRBJ2-5; 7 bases align to TRBD1. Losses at the gene ends were 5 bases for V and 4 bases for J; bases not matched to a gene: 7. Germline V gives CDR1 SGHTA, CDR2 FQGNSA. The CDR3 runs 14 residues. In nucleotides, the CDR3 is TGTGCCAGCAGCCTGCAGACAGGGACAGAGACCCAGTACTTC. It specifies CASSLQTGTETQYF.

The V and J genes are TRBV27 and TRBJ2-3; 9 bases map to TRBD2. The V gene end was trimmed by 6 bases and the J gene end by 1 base; junction bases not matched to a gene: 8. The CDR3 covers 16 residues. Germline V gene lookup returns CDR1 MNHEY and CDR2 SMNVEV (reference sequence). The DNA of the CDR3 is TGTGCCAGCAGAGAGAGGCTAGCGGGACGCACAGATACGCAGTATTTT. This translates into CASRERLAGRTDTQYF.

The chain joins TRBV6-1 to TRBJ2-5, with 7 bases fitting TRBD2. Germline V gene data show CDR1 as MNHNS and CDR2 as SASEGT. J was trimmed by 2 bases and V by 8 bases; bases with no gene match: 8. The CDR3 runs 14 residues. CDR3 sequence reads: CASAWGGRQETQYF. The CDR3 region has the DNA TGTGCCAGCGCCTGGGGGGGACGGCAAGAGACCCAGTACTTC.

V and J are TRBV5-4 and TRBJ1-1, with 7 bases matching TRBD1. V lost 0 bases and J lost 0; bases outside the gene matches: 5. CDR1 is SGHNT and CDR2 is YYREEE in the germline V gene (reference sequence). The CDR3 is made up of 16 amino acids. In nucleotides, the CDR3 is TGTGCCAGCAGCTTGGAGGGGGCGCTGGTGAACACTGAAGCTTTCTTT. Its protein is CASSLEGALVNTEAFF.

V gene TRBV30 combines with J gene TRBJ1-5; no reliable D call. V was clipped by 3 bases and J by 4 bases, with 7 bases between them. Germline loops: CDR1 GTSNPN, CDR2 SVGIG (reference sequence). The CDR3 contains 12 residues. As DNA, the CDR3 is TGTGCCTGGAGCGATGGTAATCAGCCCCAGCATTTT. Protein: CAWSDGNQPQHF.

The chain recombines TRBV19 with TRBJ1-5, with a possible D match to TRBD1 (6 bases). Trimming pared 3 bases from V and 0 bases from J, leaving 21 bases between. The germline V gene encodes CDR1 LNHDA and CDR2 SQIVND (reference sequence). The CDR3 totals 19 residues. The CDR3 DNA reads as TGTGCCAGTAGTATCGAGGATTGGGGGCAGGGGAATAGCAATCAGCCCCAGCATTTT. This sequence encodes CASSIEDWGQGNSNQPQHF.

The rearrangement joins TRBV11-3 to TRBJ2-1; TRBD2 aligns across 11 bases. CDR3 length equals 18 residues. CDR1 is SGHNT and CDR2 is YENEEA in the germline V gene. V dropped 5 bases and J dropped 1; count of bases not matched to a gene: 10. The CDR3 spells CASSPAPGTSGSYNEQFF. In nucleotides, the CDR3 is TGTGCCAGCAGCCCAGCCCCCGGGACTAGCGGTTCCTACAATGAGCAGTTCTTC.

This clone was seen only a few times. The chain joins TRBV5-1 to TRBJ1-6; D remains ambiguous. The germline CDR1 and CDR2 sequences are SGHRS and YFSETQ. The CDR3 contains 16 residues. Trimming shortened V by 0 bases and J by 0 bases, and 7 bases separated the two germline ends. CDR3 nucleotides: TGCGCCAGCAGCTTGGTTCAGAGCTCCTATAATTCACCCCTCCACTTT. This translates into CASSLVQSSYNSPLHF.

This chain connects TRBV5-1 to TRBJ2-2; maybe TRBD1 (5 bases). Germline values: CDR1 SGHRS, CDR2 YFSETQ. The CDR3 runs 15 residues. The germline V and J ends were trimmed by 0 bases and 1 base, with 7 bases remaining between them. The CDR3 reads CASSLEGLNTGELFF. The CDR3 bases are TGCGCCAGCAGCTTGGAGGGGTTGAACACCGGGGAGCTGTTTTTT.

Here the CDR3 DNA reads TGTGCCAGCCGGGAGACAGGGGAGACTGAAGCTTTCTTT. Its translation is CASRETGETEAFF. The chain links TRBV27 to TRBJ1-1; 8 positions agree with TRBD1. The CDR3 has 13 residues. CDR1 and CDR2 from the germline V gene are MNHEY and SMNVEV (reference sequence). The V segment lost 8 bases and the J segment 5 bases; nucleotides outside the gene matches: 7.

This sequence joins TRBV11-2 and TRBJ2-7, with D perhaps TRBD1 (6 bases). The CDR3 runs to 14 residues. Germline values: CDR1 SGHAT, CDR2 FQNNGV. With 3 bases removed from V and 6 bases from J, the gap between germline ends came to 15 bases. Here the CDR3 reads CASSLSQGLSEQYF. Written as DNA, the CDR3 is TGTGCCAGCAGCTTGTCACAGGGATTATCCGAGCAGTACTTC.

In regard to this clone: Other nucleotide sequences from this sample produce the same CDR3. The chain recombines TRBV5-4 with TRBJ2-7; D is possibly TRBD1 (6 bases). Trimming took 0 bases from V and 2 from J, leaving 12 bases between them. This CDR3 comprises 15 residues. Germline V gene data show CDR1 as SGHNT and CDR2 as YYREEE (reference sequence). The CDR3 region is CASSLAPGQTYEQYF. The CDR3 DNA is TGTGCCAGCAGCTTGGCCCCTGGACAGACCTACGAGCAGTACTTC.

The chain is built from TRBV7-9 and TRBJ2-1, with no clear D. CDR1 is SEHNR, CDR2 FQNEAQ, per germline (reference sequence). The V and J ends lost 3 bases and 10 bases respectively, with 10 bases between them. The length of the CDR3 is 12 residues. In DNA form, the CDR3 reads TGTGCCAGCAGCTTTGGGGTTGGCGAGCAGTTCTTC. The encoded protein is CASSFGVGEQFF.

The J gene is TRBJ2-5, the V gene TRBV5-1; the D is unclear. CDR3 length equals 16 residues. Trimming removed 4 bases at V and 2 bases at J, with 18 bases between. Germline V gene sequence: CDR1 SGHRS, CDR2 YFSETQ. CDR3 region: CASSPDFTARQETQYF. The CDR3 DNA sequence: TGCGCCAGCAGCCCCGATTTTACAGCCAGGCAAGAGACCCAGTACTTC.

The chain links TRBV6-1 to TRBJ1-1, with D unresolved. V lost 4 bases to trimming and J lost 2 bases, with 5 bases between them. The CDR3 has 12 residues. Germline CDR1 is MNHNS and CDR2 is SASEGT. The CDR3 DNA follows: TGTGCCAGCAGTGTGGTCAACACTGAAGCTTTCTTT. Residues: CASSVVNTEAFF.

The V and J genes are TRBV19 and TRBJ2-1; the match to TRBD1 covers 7 bases. This CDR3 comprises 15 residues. Trimming took 4 bases from V and 1 from J; bases not matched to a gene: 4. The germline gives CDR1 LNHDA, CDR2 SQIVND (reference sequence). The CDR3 region is CASSTPGGSYNEQFF. For the CDR3, the DNA is TGTGCCAGTAGTACCCCAGGGGGTTCCTACAATGAGCAGTTCTTC. Full variable domain (missing parts from reference TRBV19 and TRBJ2-1): DGGITQSPKYLFRKEGQNVTLSCEQNLNHDAMYWYRQDPGQGLRLIYYSQIVNDFQKGDIAEGYSVSREKKESFPLTVTSAQKNPTAFYLCASSTPGGSYNEQFFGPGTRLTVL.

The V and J genes are TRBV4-2 and TRBJ2-5; 8 positions match TRBD2. V was pared by 4 bases and J by 5 bases, with 6 bases of the junction left unmatched. CDR1 LGHNA and CDR2 YNFKEQ come from the germline V gene. This CDR3 is built from 14 residues. This CDR3 is CASSLGGGVETQYF. The DNA of the CDR3 is TGTGCCAGCAGCCTCGGGGGGGGCGTGGAGACCCAGTACTTC.